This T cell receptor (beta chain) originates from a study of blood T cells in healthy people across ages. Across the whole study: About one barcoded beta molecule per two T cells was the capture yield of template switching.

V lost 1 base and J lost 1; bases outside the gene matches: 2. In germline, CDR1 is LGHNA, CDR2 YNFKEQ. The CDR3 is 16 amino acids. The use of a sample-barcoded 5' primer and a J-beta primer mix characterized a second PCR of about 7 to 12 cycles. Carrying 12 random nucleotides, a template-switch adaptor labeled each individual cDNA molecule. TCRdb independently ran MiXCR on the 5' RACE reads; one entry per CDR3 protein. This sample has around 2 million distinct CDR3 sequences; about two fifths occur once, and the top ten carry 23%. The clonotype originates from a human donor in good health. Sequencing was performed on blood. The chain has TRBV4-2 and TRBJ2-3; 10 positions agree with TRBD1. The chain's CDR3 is CASSQGDRGRTDTQYF. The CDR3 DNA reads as TGTGCCAGCAGCCAAGGAGACAGGGGGCGCACAGATACGCAGTATTTT.